This TCR beta chain was recorded in a study of blood T cell repertoires in COVID-19 (TCRdb year 2020). About the study as a whole: Samples covering the acute and convalescent phases of COVID-19 were provided by collaborators in the United States, Italy and Spain. The prospective study material was composed of cDNA or gDNA derived from T cells, B-cell-depleted T cells, or PBMCs. Deeply sampled blood TCRbeta repertoires from subjects exposed to, actively infected with, or recovered from COVID-19 were included in the dataset. The repertoires were made available in a free public database intended to serve as a resource for research on the immune response to SARS-CoV-2. Samples were obtained from the ongoing ImmuneRACE study (first 160 participants) and from 1,000 to 1,500 subjects provided by 6 global collaborators. Sample metadata almost always included a de-identified subject ID, COVID-19 status, age in years and sex. HLA class I and class II types, where available, came from metadata supplied by the sample provider rather than from assay-based typing. Study-level results and caveats: The amount of clinical and demographic metadata varied by source and participant and was provided uncurated.

TCRbeta CDR3 regions were amplified from genomic DNA using the immunoSEQ Assay, a bias-controlled multiplex PCR. The published analysis was carried out like this. The number of nucleated cells in each sample was estimated from the amplification of reference gene primers within the assay. To quantify the absolute abundance of each unique TCRbeta CDR3 rearrangement, sequence reads were collapsed and filtered. Productive Simpson clonality was computed per sample as the square root of Simpson's diversity index over productive rearrangements. Held by TCRdb, this immuneACCESS table contains in-frame sequences only and omits some clones. Under half of the omission traces to an unresolved V gene where checked; the cause of the rest is unknown. V and J calls and clone size are given by that table; D and trimming were obtained from the DNA. The sample table contains more than 150,000 clones; only one count was recorded for more than 85% of them. The ten largest clones capture 2.4% of the sample.

The germline V gene sets CDR1 to SNHLY and CDR2 to FYNNEI. CDR3 length: 13 amino acids, cysteine to phenylalanine. Of the read, only the CDR3 DNA is kept; its 39 bases are in frame from base 1. V is pared back by 4 bases and J by 1 base, with 2 bases lying between the germline termini. Whole blood was collected in K2EDTA tubes by collaborating institutions according to the institutions' own protocols. For TCRbeta analysis, collaborator samples were shipped as frozen whole blood, as isolated PBMCs, or as DNA extracted from either sample type. Details on this clone: Its binding antigen is unknown. No per-base quality is available; no much larger clone lies one base away.

Material: peripheral blood. The chain couples TRBV2 to TRBJ2-6; the D gene is not confidently resolved. This TCR derives from an older woman with acute or convalescent COVID-19. The CDR3 protein sequence reads: CASSVSGANVLTF. The sequenced DNA is TGTGCCAGCAGTGTATCTGGGGCCAACGTCCTGACTTTC.